Each of the 30 T cell receptor beta chains below was sequenced from the same sample in a study of T cell changes during pregnancy in multiple sclerosis. Libraries were prepared by immunoSEQ multiplex PCR; TCRdb keeps only in-frame clonotypes and omits some of them. Of over 3,000 clones in the sample, 85% to 90% were seen once. The starting material was CD8+ T cells from peripheral blood mononuclear cells, obtained in the first trimester of pregnancy. Receptors were obtained from a female donor in good health, enrolled as a control in a pregnancy study.

The genes are TRBV9 and TRBJ2-3; 9 bases match TRBD2. This CDR3 region has 17 residues. V shed 0 bases and J 4 bases; nucleotides not matched to a gene: 9. The germline CDR1 and CDR2 sequences are SGDLS and YYNGEE. The DNA for the CDR3 is TGTGCCAGCAGCGTAGTAGCTGAGCGGGGGGCCCCAGATACGCAGTATTTT. Residues: CASSVVAERGAPDTQYF.

Judged by abundance, this clone is medium-sized. The chain recombines TRBV4-3 with TRBJ1-4; D is unclear. CDR1 and CDR2 from the germline V gene are LGHNA and YSLEER. The CDR3 loop spans 16 amino acids. The ends were cut back, 0 bases at V and 8 bases at J, with 16 bases in the middle. CDR3 sequence reads: CASSQDRSEGLEKLFF. In DNA form, the CDR3 reads TGCGCCAGCAGCCAAGATAGGTCGGAGGGCCTCGAAAAACTGTTTTTT.

The chain joins TRBV7-9 to TRBJ1-2; D ambiguous. Trimming stripped 0 bases from V and 6 bases from J, with 14 bases between. The CDR3 runs 15 residues. CDR1 and CDR2 from the germline V gene are SEHNR and FQNEAQ (reference sequence). The CDR3 DNA sequence: TGTGCCAGCAGCTTAGCCGCCGCTAATTCGGATGGCTACACCTTC. It specifies CASSLAAANSDGYTF.

The V and J genes are TRBV6-6 and TRBJ2-2; D might be TRBD1 (7 bases). V was clipped by 10 bases and J by 5 bases, with 20 bases between them. Germline V gene lookup returns CDR1 MNHNY and CDR2 SVGAGI (reference sequence). The CDR3 is 15 amino acids. The CDR3 coding sequence is TGTGCCACCCCAAGGGGCAGGGGGAGGACCGGGGAGCTGTTTTTT. It encodes CATPRGRGRTGELFF.

The chain couples TRBV5-1 to TRBJ1-2, with a tentative D call TRBD1 (5 bases). Germline V gene sequence: CDR1 SGHRS, CDR2 YFSETQ. The germline V and J ends were trimmed by 0 bases and 7 bases, with 10 bases remaining between them. This CDR3 spans 13 amino acids. The CDR3 nucleotides read TGCGCCAGCAGCTTGGTGGGGACTTCTGGCTACACCTTC. This sequence encodes CASSLVGTSGYTF. Full variable domain (remainder filled in from reference TRBV5-1 and TRBJ1-2): KAGVTQTPRYLIKTRGQQVTLSCSPISGHRSVSWYQQTPGQGLQFLFEYFSETQRNKGNFPGRFSGRQFSNSRSEMNVSTLELGDSALYLCASSLVGTSGYTFGSGTRLTVV.

This chain connects TRBV9 to TRBJ1-3; 9 bases match TRBD1. V shed 4 bases and J 2 bases; nucleotides not matched to a gene: 13. This CDR3 has 18 amino acids. Germline lookup yields CDR1 SGDLS and CDR2 YYNGEE. The CDR3 coding sequence is TGTGCCAGCAGCTACGATCCCGGGACAGGGCTCACTGGAAACACCATATATTTT. Translated, it gives CASSYDPGTGLTGNTIYF.

The V call is TRBV7-8, the J call TRBJ2-7, with a tentative D call TRBD1 (5 bases). Germline CDR1 and CDR2: SGHVS and FQNEAQ. CDR3 length equals 13 residues. Trimming left V 1 base short and J 1 base short, with 5 bases between. The CDR3 protein is CASSLDRSYEQYF. The DNA for the CDR3 is TGTGCCAGCAGCTTAGACAGGTCCTACGAGCAGTACTTC.

The chain uses TRBV6-1 and TRBJ2-5, with 10 bases lining up with TRBD1. The assigned J gene may be wrong: the sequence end matches TRBJ2-7 better. Germline-derived CDR1 and CDR2 are MNHNS and SASEGT. The CDR3 loop spans 14 amino acids. The CDR3 spells CASSEGTGGYEQYF. The CDR3 DNA is TGTGCCAGCAGTGAAGGGACAGGGGGCTACGAGCAGTACTTC.

This clone was observed a few times. V usage is TRBV5-1 and J usage is TRBJ1-1; no firm D call. CDR1 and CDR2 from the germline V gene are SGHRS and YFSETQ. The CDR3 loop spans 15 amino acids. V was shortened by 2 bases and J by 2 bases, with 13 bases between the two germline ends. The CDR3, as DNA: TGCGCCAGCAGCTTTAAAGAGCTTCGCAACACTGAAGCTTTCTTT. This sequence encodes CASSFKELRNTEAFF. Together with reference TRBV5-1 and TRBJ1-1, the CDR3 gives the full variable domain: KAGVTQTPRYLIKTRGQQVTLSCSPISGHRSVSWYQQTPGQGLQFLFEYFSETQRNKGNFPGRFSGRQFSNSRSEMNVSTLELGDSALYLCASSFKELRNTEAFFGQGTRLTVV.

The chain joins TRBV6-1 to TRBJ1-6; D is undetermined. The germline V gene has CDR1 MNHNS and CDR2 SASEGT. The CDR3 length is 13 residues. V lost 9 bases to trimming and J lost 7 bases, with 13 bases between them. Here the CDR3 reads CASHRDENSPLHF. The CDR3 DNA sequence: TGTGCCAGTCACCGGGATGAAAATTCACCCCTCCACTTT.

The gene calls are TRBV7-9 and TRBJ1-5, with 7 bases matching TRBD1. Germline-derived CDR1 and CDR2 are SEHNR and FQNEAQ (reference sequence). This CDR3 is 15 amino acids long. V lost 5 bases to trimming and J lost 0 bases; unmatched junction nucleotides: 4. The CDR3 is CASSPQGDSNQPQHF. The DNA for the CDR3 is TGTGCCAGCAGCCCTCAGGGGGATAGCAATCAGCCCCAGCATTTT. The variable domain in full, with the rest retrieved from reference TRBV7-9 and TRBJ1-5, is DTGVSQNPRHKITKRGQNVTFRCDPISEHNRLYWYRQTLGQGPEFLTYFQNEAQLEKSRLLSDRFSAERPKGSFSTLEIQRTEQGDSAMYLCASSPQGDSNQPQHFGDGTRLSIL.

This chain joins TRBV27 and TRBJ1-1, with 8 bases that match TRBD1. Germline CDR1 is MNHEY and CDR2 is SMNVEV (reference sequence). The CDR3 is 12 amino acids. V trimming: 8 bases; J trimming: 3 bases; junction bases outside the gene matches: 2. CDR3 protein: CASPGGHTEAFF. In nucleotides, the CDR3 is TGTGCCAGCCCAGGGGGCCACACTGAAGCTTTCTTT.

V gene TRBV10-3 combines with J gene TRBJ2-5; 8 bases match TRBD2. Unmatched junction bases numbered 2, after V lost 6 bases and J lost 5 bases. Looked up from germline, CDR1 is ENHRY and CDR2 is SYGVKD. The CDR3 is made up of 12 amino acids. The CDR3 region is CAIRLADETQYF. CDR3 nucleotides: TGTGCCATCAGACTAGCGGACGAGACCCAGTACTTC.

The gene calls are TRBV5-1 and TRBJ1-1; 8 bases agree with TRBD1. This CDR3 has 18 residues. V trimming: 2 bases; J trimming: 0 bases; junction bases outside the gene matches: 12. The germline gives CDR1 SGHRS, CDR2 YFSETQ. The CDR3 DNA sequence: TGCGCCAGCAGCTTAGGTTATGGGGACAGGAGATTGAACACTGAAGCTTTCTTT. This codes for CASSLGYGDRRLNTEAFF.

V and J are TRBV27 and TRBJ2-5, with TRBD2 identical over 12 bases. This CDR3 region has 16 residues. Germline lookup yields CDR1 MNHEY and CDR2 SMNVEV (reference sequence). J was trimmed by 5 bases and V by 7 bases; bases with no gene match: 11. The CDR3 nucleotides are TGTGCCAGCACGACTAAACTAGCGGGGGGCCGGGAGACCCAGTACTTC. Encoded protein: CASTTKLAGGRETQYF.

The chain's CDR3 is CASSISSGTEAFF. CDR3 sequence (DNA): TGTGCCAGCAGCATCTCATCGGGCACTGAAGCTTTCTTT. V gene TRBV14 combines with J gene TRBJ1-1; D uncertain. Trimming took 5 bases from V and 4 from J, leaving 11 bases between them. Germline loops: CDR1 SGHDN, CDR2 FVKESK. The CDR3 has 13 amino acids.

The CDR3 is CASSTRRDRGHGEQYF. The CDR3 coding sequence is TGTGCCAGTAGCACCCGACGGGACAGGGGGCACGGGGAGCAGTACTTC. The gene calls are TRBV19 and TRBJ2-7, with 12 bases aligning to TRBD1. Per germline, CDR1 LNHDA and CDR2 SQIVND (reference sequence). The V and J ends lost 6 bases and 7 bases, in that order; junction bases with no gene match: 13. The CDR3 covers 16 residues.

This clone has only a few counts. The rearrangement links TRBV4-3 to TRBJ2-7; 7 nucleotides agree with TRBD1. V lost 2 bases to trimming and J lost 3 bases; unmatched junction nucleotides: 7. The CDR3 contains 15 residues. Germline V gene sequence: CDR1 LGHNA, CDR2 YSLEER. As DNA, the CDR3 is TGCGCCAGCAGCCAAACGACAGGGAAAGACTACGAGCAGTACTTC. Residues: CASSQTTGKDYEQYF.

V usage is TRBV4-1 and J usage is TRBJ1-6; possibly TRBD1 for D (5 bases). The germline gives CDR1 MGHRA, CDR2 YSYEKL. V lost 0 bases and J lost 10, with 16 bases in between. The CDR3 runs to 16 residues. The CDR3 nucleotides are TGCGCCAGCAGCCAAGAGGCCCAGGCAGGGAAATCACCCCTCCACTTT. The encoded protein is CASSQEAQAGKSPLHF.

A word on this clone: One end of the junction is discordant with germline, which a read error may explain. The CDR3 coding sequence is TGTGCCGGCAGCCCCACGGCCGGAGAAAATCAGCCCCAGCATTTT. Translating it yields CAGSPTAGENQPQHF. This chain links TRBV27 with TRBJ1-5; D is ambiguous. The germline gives CDR1 MNHEY, CDR2 SMNVEV (reference sequence). The CDR3 consists of 15 residues.

The chain joins TRBV7-9 to TRBJ2-7; 9 bases agree with TRBD2. V was pared by 0 bases and J by 1 base, with 4 bases of the junction left unmatched. Germline-derived CDR1 and CDR2 are SEHNR and FQNEAQ (reference sequence). The CDR3 is 16 residues long. Written as DNA, the CDR3 is TGTGCCAGCAGCTTAGCGGCGACTAGCGGATCCTACGAGCAGTACTTC. Protein sequence: CASSLAATSGSYEQYF.

Only a few counts were recorded for this clone. CDR3 region: CATSTAEQSEGEQYF. CDR3 DNA: TGTGCCACCAGCACTGCGGAACAGAGCGAGGGCGAGCAGTACTTC. The gene calls are TRBV15 and TRBJ2-7; a possible D gene is TRBD2 (5 bases). CDR3 length equals 15 residues. V was shortened by 4 bases and J by 6 bases, with 19 bases between the two germline ends. Germline V gives CDR1 LNHNV, CDR2 YYDKDF (reference sequence). Supplemented by reference TRBV15 and TRBJ2-7, the full variable domain reads DAMVIQNPRYQVTQFGKPVTLSCSQTLNHNVMYWYQQKSSQAPKLLFHYYDKDFNNEADTPDNFQSRRPNTSFCFLDIRSPGLGDTAMYLCATSTAEQSEGEQYFGPGTRLTVT.

The chain recombines TRBV4-1 with TRBJ1-2; 8 nucleotides match TRBD1. The CDR3 runs to 13 residues. Per germline, CDR1 MGHRA and CDR2 YSYEKL. Unmatched junction bases numbered 7, after V lost 9 bases and J lost 4 bases. This CDR3 reads CASGQGGSYGYTF. The CDR3 DNA sequence: TGCGCCAGTGGACAGGGAGGCAGCTATGGCTACACCTTC.

This chain joins TRBV6-5 and TRBJ1-1; TRBD1 agrees at 9 bases. Germline loops: CDR1 MNHEY, CDR2 SVGAGI. Germline trimming cut 6 bases from V and 1 base from J; bases unmatched to any gene: 3. This CDR3 is built from 14 residues. The CDR3 bases are TGTGCCAGCAGCTGGACAGGGGCGAACACTGAAGCTTTCTTT. Translated: CASSWTGANTEAFF.

The rearrangement uses TRBV7-9 and TRBJ2-1; a weak D match, TRBD1 (5 bases). Trimming pared 2 bases from V and 9 bases from J, leaving 20 bases between. Looked up from germline, CDR1 is SEHNR and CDR2 is FQNEAQ (reference sequence). This CDR3 is 16 amino acids long. The CDR3 spells CASSLRSSSWGGEQFF. CDR3 nucleotides: TGTGCCAGCAGCTTACGATCCTCATCTTGGGGCGGTGAGCAGTTCTTC.

The V and J genes are TRBV13 and TRBJ2-7; 9 positions match TRBD2. Germline values: CDR1 PRHDT, CDR2 FYEKMQ (reference sequence). The CDR3 spans 16 residues. V shed 4 bases and J 3 bases; nucleotides not matched to a gene: 10. DNA for the CDR3: TGTGCCAGCAGCTCTCCAGCGGGGGGAGCTTTCTACGAGCAGTACTTC. Translating gives CASSSPAGGAFYEQYF.

This chain uses TRBV27 with TRBJ2-1; D possibly corresponds to TRBD2 (6 bases). CDR3 length: 15 residues. The V and J ends lost 5 bases and 1 base respectively, with 12 bases between them. Germline V gene data show CDR1 as MNHEY and CDR2 as SMNVEV (reference sequence). CDR3 protein: CASSPRLVSYNEQFF. In nucleotides, the CDR3 is TGTGCCAGCAGTCCTCGACTAGTTTCCTACAATGAGCAGTTCTTC.

The chain carries TRBV6-1 and TRBJ1-5; possible D gene TRBD1, 5 bases. Trimming pared 3 bases from V and 0 bases from J, leaving 12 bases between. The germline CDR1 and CDR2 sequences are MNHNS and SASEGT. The CDR3 sequence is 16 residues long. In DNA form, the CDR3 reads TGTGCCAGCAGTGACCGGGGGACGATTAGCAATCAGCCCCAGCATTTT. Translating it yields CASSDRGTISNQPQHF.

Comments on this clone: A far larger clone lies a single base away; this is likely a read error. Other DNA sequences within the sample encode an identical CDR3. The genes are TRBV6-5 and TRBJ1-2, with D maybe TRBD1 (5 bases). The germline gives CDR1 MNHEY, CDR2 SVGAGI. Trimming cost V 2 bases and J 7 bases, with 8 bases left between them. There are 12 residues in the CDR3. CDR3 nucleotide sequence: TGTGCCAGCAGTTACGTGGGGGGTGGCTACACCTTC. It encodes CASSYVGGGYTF.

The rearrangement links TRBV11-2 to TRBJ2-5, with D perhaps TRBD2 (6 bases). Germline V CDR1 and CDR2: SGHAT, FQNNGV. Trimming left V 5 bases short and J 4 bases short, with 26 bases between. The CDR3 length is 18 residues. CDR3 bases: TGTGCCAGCAGCCCAAGGGTGACTTGGCGGGAAGTGGGAGAGACCCAGTACTTC. Amino acids: CASSPRVTWREVGETQYF.